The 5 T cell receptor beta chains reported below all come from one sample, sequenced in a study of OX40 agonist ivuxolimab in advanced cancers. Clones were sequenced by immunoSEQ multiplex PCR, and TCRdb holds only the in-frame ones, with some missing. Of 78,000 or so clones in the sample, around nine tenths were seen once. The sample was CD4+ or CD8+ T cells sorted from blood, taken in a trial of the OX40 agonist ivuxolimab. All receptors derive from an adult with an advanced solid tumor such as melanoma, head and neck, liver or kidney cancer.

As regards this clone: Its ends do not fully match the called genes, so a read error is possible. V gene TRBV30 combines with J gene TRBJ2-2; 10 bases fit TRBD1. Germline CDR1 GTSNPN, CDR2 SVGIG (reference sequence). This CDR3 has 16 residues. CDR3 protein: CAWSFRDRGLDRGAVF. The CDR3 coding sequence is TGTGCCTGGAGTTTCCGGGACAGGGGTTTAGACCGGGGAGCTGTTTTT.

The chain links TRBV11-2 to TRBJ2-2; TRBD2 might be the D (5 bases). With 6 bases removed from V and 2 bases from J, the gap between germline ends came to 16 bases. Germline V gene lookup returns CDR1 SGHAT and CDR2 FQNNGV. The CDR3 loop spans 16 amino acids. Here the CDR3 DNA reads TGTGCCAGCAGACCCAGTGGCGGGCCCAACACCGGGGAGCTGTTTTTT. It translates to CASRPSGGPNTGELFF.

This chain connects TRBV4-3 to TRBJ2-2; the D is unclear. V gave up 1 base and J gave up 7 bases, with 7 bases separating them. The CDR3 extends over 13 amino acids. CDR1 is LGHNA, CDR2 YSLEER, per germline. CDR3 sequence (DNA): TGCGCCAGCAGCCAAGTAAGGGTCGGGGAGCTGTTTTTT. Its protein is CASSQVRVGELFF.

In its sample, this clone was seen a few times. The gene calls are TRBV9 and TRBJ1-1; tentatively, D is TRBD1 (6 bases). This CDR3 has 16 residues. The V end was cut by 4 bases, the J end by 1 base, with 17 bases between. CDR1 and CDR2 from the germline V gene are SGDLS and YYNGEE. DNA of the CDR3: TGTGCCAGCAGCCCTAGGCAGGGGCCCACGAACACTGAAGCTTTCTTT. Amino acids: CASSPRQGPTNTEAFF.

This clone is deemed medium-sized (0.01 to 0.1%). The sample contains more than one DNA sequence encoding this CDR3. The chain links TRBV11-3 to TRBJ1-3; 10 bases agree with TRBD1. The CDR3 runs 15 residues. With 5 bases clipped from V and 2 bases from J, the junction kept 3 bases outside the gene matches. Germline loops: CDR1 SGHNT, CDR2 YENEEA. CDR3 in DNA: TGTGCCAGCAGCCCGGGACAGGGGCCTGGAAACACCATATATTTT. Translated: CASSPGQGPGNTIYF.